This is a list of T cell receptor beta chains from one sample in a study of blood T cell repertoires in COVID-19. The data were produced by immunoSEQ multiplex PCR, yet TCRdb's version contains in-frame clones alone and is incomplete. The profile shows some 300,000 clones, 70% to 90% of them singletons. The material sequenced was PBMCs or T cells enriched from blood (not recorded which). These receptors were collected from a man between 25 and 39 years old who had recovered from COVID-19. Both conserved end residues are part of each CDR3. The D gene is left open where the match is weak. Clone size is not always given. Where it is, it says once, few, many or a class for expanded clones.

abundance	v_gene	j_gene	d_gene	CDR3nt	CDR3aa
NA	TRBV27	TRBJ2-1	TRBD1	TGTGCCAGCCAAAATGACAGGGGGTACAATGAGCAGTTCTTC	CASQNDRGYNEQFF
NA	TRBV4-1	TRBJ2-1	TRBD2	TGCGCCAGCAGCCACCCTGGACTAGCGGGAGGTCTCAATGAGCAGTTCTTC	CASSHPGLAGGLNEQFF
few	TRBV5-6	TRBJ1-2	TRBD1	TGTGCCAGCAGCCCGATCTGGGGACAGGGGGCAGGCTACACCTTC	CASSPIWGQGAGYTF
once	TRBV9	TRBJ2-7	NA	TGTGCCAGCAGCCCAAGGGGGGGTTCGACAGGGGACTACGAGCAGTACTTC	CASSPRGGSTGDYEQYF
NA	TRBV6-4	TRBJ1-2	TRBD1	TGTGCCAGCAGTGGATCCGGACAGGTTGGGGACTATGGCTACACCTTC	CASSGSGQVGDYGYTF
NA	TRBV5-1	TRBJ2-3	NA	TGCGCCAGCAGCTTGCGAGTAGGCACAGATACGCAGTATTTT	CASSLRVGTDTQYF
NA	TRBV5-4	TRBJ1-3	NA	TGTGCCAGCAGCTCATCAGGGATCCCTGGAAACACCATATATTTT	CASSSSGIPGNTIYF
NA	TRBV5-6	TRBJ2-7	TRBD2	TGTGCCAGCAGCGTCGGGACTACATACGAGCAGTACTTC	CASSVGTTYEQYF
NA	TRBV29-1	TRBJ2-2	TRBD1	TGCAGCGTTGAAAGACAGGGAGCGAACACCGGGGAGCTGTTTTTT	CSVERQGANTGELFF
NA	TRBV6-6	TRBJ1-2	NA	TGTGCCAGCAGCCCCTCGGACAGCAACTATGGCTACACCTTC	CASSPSDSNYGYTF
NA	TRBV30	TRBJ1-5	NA	TGTGCCCTGGAGACTCGTAATCAGCCCCAGCATTTT	CALETRNQPQHF
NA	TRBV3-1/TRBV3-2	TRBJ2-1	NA	TGTGCCAGCAGCCAAGGGGAAGGGGCGAATGAGCAGTTCTTC	CASSQGEGANEQFF
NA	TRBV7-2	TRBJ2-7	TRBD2	TGTGCCAGCAGCTTAGCAGGCGGGAGAACCACCTACGAGCAGTACTTC	CASSLAGGRTTYEQYF
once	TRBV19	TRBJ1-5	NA	TGTGCCAGTACTCCAGCGGGGCAGGGAGACAATCAGCCCCAGCATTTT	CASTPAGQGDNQPQHF
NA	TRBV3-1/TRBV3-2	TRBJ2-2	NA	TGTGCCAGCAGCCAAGGAGGGGGAACCGGGGAGCTGTTTTTT	CASSQGGGTGELFF
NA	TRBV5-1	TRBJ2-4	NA	TGCGCCAGCAGCTCCGTAGCGCTCCTAGCCAAAAACATTCAGTACTTC	CASSSVALLAKNIQYF
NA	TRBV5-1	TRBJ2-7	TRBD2	TGCGCCAGCAGCTTGGTGGGCGGGGGACTTGGCTCCTACGAGCAGTACTTC	CASSLVGGGLGSYEQYF
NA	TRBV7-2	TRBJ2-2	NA	TGTGCCAGCAGCTTAGAGGCAGGGTGGGGAAACACCGGGGAGCTGTTTTTT	CASSLEAGWGNTGELFF
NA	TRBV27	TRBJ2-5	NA	TGTGCCAGCAGTTTAATGGCAGGTCCCGGGGAAGAGACCCAGTACTTC	CASSLMAGPGEETQYF
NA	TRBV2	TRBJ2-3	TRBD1	TGTGCCAATCTAGACTCTACAGGGGCAGATACGCAGTATTTT	CANLDSTGADTQYF
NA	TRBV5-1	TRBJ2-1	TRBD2	TGCGCCAGCAGCCTGGGCAATGGGCGGGGGGGCCGCAATGAGCAGTTCTTC	CASSLGNGRGGRNEQFF
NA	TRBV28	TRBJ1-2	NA	TGTGCCAGCACGGCGGGGGGTTATAACTATGGCTACACCTTC	CASTAGGYNYGYTF
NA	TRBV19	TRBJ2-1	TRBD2	TGTGCCAGTAGTATCTCCAGCGGGAGTGGGTACAATGAGCAGTTCTTC	CASSISSGSGYNEQFF
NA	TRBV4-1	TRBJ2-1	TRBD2	TGCGCCAGCAGCCAAGGGGGAATAGCGGGAGGGGACAATGAGCAGTTCTTC	CASSQGGIAGGDNEQFF
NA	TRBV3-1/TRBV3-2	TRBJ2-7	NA	TGTGCCAGCAGCCACGAGGGAGGCAGGCCCACCTACGAGCAGTACTTC	CASSHEGGRPTYEQYF
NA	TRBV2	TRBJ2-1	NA	TGTGCCAGCAGTGATCCCAGTTACAATGAGCAGTTCTTC	CASSDPSYNEQFF
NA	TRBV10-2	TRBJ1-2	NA	TGCGCCAGCAGTGCAGGGGCCGCCTATGGCTACACCTTC	CASSAGAAYGYTF
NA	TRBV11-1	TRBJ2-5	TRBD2	TGTGCCAGCAGCCGGGGGGTAGGAGAGACCCAGTACTTC	CASSRGVGETQYF
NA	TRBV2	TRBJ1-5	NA	TGTGCCAGCCGATCCCCGGGGGGAAATCAGCCCCAGCATTTT	CASRSPGGNQPQHF
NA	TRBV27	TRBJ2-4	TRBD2	TGTGCCAGCAGTTTCTCCGGGACTACCAAAAACATTCAGTACTTC	CASSFSGTTKNIQYF
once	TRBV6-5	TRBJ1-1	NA	TGTGCCAGCAGACGAGTGAACACTGAAGCTTTCTTT	CASRRVNTEAFF
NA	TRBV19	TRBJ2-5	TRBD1	TGTGCCAGTAGCGTACAGGGGTTCCAAGAGACCCAGTACTTC	CASSVQGFQETQYF
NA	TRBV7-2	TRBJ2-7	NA	TGTGCCAGCAGCCTCAGGGGCTACGAGCAGTACTTC	CASSLRGYEQYF
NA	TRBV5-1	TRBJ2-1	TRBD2	TGCGCCAGCAGCGCCGGACTAGCGGGTTCCAATGAGCAGTTCTTC	CASSAGLAGSNEQFF
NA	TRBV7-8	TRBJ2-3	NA	TGTGCCAGCAGCTTAGCAATGGAGGGTTTGGGCACAGATACGCAGTATTTT	CASSLAMEGLGTDTQYF
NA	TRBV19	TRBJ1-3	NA	TGTGCCAGTAGGAGGGCCCCTGGGTTCGACACCATATATTTT	CASRRAPGFDTIYF
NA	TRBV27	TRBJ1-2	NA	TGTGCCAGCAGTCCCGGCGGGGGGGCTCCGATAACGGGAGGCTACACCTTC	CASSPGGGAPITGGYTF
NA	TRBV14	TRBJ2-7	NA	TGTGCCAGCAGCCCACTCTTTGGGGCAGACTCCTACGAGCAGTACTTC	CASSPLFGADSYEQYF
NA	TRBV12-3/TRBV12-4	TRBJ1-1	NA	TGTGCCAGCACCGGGGGGTACACTGAAGCTTTCTTT	CASTGGYTEAFF
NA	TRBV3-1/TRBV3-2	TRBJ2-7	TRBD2	TGTGCCAGCAGCCAAGCAGACCCCGGGACTAGGGAGCAGTACTTC	CASSQADPGTREQYF
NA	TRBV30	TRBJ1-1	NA	TGTGCCTGGAGTGTAAACAGGGTCACTGAAGCTTTCTTT	CAWSVNRVTEAFF
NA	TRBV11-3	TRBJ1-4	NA	TGTGCCAGCAGATTAAACGGTGCAACTAATGAAAAACTGTTTTTT	CASRLNGATNEKLFF
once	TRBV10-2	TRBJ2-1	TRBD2	TGCGCCAGCAGATCCGGGACTAGCGGGGGGCGGCATGAGCAGTTCTTC	CASRSGTSGGRHEQFF
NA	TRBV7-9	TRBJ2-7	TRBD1	TGTGCCAGCAGCTTCGACAGGGCCGAGCAGTACTTC	CASSFDRAEQYF
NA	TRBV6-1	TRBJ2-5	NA	TGTGCCAGCAGTGAGTTTTTTGTAGGAGGGAGAGAGACCCAGTACTTC	CASSEFFVGGRETQYF
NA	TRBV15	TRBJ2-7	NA	TGTGCCACCAGCAGAGAGCGCGGGACCTACGAGCAGTACTTC	CATSRERGTYEQYF
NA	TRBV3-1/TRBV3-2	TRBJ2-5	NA	TGTGCCAGCAGCCAAGAACAAGGGGCGACCCAGTACTTC	CASSQEQGATQYF
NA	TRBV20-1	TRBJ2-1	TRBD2	TGCAGTGCTAGTACTCTAGCGGGAAGTGTCGGCGATCATGAGCAGTTCTTC	CSASTLAGSVGDHEQFF
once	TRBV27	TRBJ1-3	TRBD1	TGTGCCAGCAGGGGGACAGCCTCTGGAAACACCATATATTTT	CASRGTASGNTIYF
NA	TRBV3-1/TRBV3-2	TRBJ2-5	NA	TGTGCCAGCAGCCAAAGAGGTACAGGGCAAGAGACCCAGTACTTC	CASSQRGTGQETQYF
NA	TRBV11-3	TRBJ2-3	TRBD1	TGTGCCAGCAGCCCCCGGGACAGGCTCACAGATACGCAGTATTTT	CASSPRDRLTDTQYF
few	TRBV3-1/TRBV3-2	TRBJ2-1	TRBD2	TGTGCCAGCAGCCAAGATCCTGGCGGGGGGGCAAGTGGGCAGTTCTTC	CASSQDPGGGASGQFF
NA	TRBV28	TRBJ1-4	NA	TGTGCCAGCAGTTTCGTTGGCACAACTAATGAAAAACTGTTTTTT	CASSFVGTTNEKLFF
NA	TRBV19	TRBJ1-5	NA	TGTGCCAGTAGTCCGCGCGAAAATGGTCAGCCCCAGCATTTT	CASSPRENGQPQHF
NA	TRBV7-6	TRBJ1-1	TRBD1	TGTGCCAGCAGCTCTCAGACAGGGGGAACGAACACTGAAGCTTTCTTT	CASSSQTGGTNTEAFF
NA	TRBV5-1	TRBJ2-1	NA	TGCGCCAGCAGCTTGGTCCAGGGAGAGCAGTTCTTC	CASSLVQGEQFF
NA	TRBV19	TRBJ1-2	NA	TGTGCCAGTACCGGGACAAAAGCTAACTATGGCTACACCTTC	CASTGTKANYGYTF
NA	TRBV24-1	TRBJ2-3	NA	TGTGCCACCAGCAGGGACTCCACAGATACGCAGTATTTT	CATSRDSTDTQYF
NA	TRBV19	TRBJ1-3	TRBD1	TGTGCCAGTGCTACAGGGGCCTCTGGAAACACCATATATTTT	CASATGASGNTIYF